This T cell receptor (beta chain) was found in a study of T cell responses to AZD1222 COVID-19 vaccine. Turning to the study itself: Second doses at about 4 or about 12 weeks were pooled.

The study's findings and limits: The sample set comprised mostly white British donors with more females, and clonal diversity was possibly underestimated. Two AZD1222 doses significantly raised spike-specific TCR breadth and depth over controls. Only five to seven individuals given AZD1222 were seropositive at baseline.

As to this clone: The antigen is undetermined.

Sequencing used immunoSEQ multiplex PCR; TCRdb keeps in-frame clones, though not all of them. The sample holds more than 100,000 clones, roughly 84% seen once. CDR1 KGHDR and CDR2 SFDVKD come from the germline V gene. The length of the CDR3 is 15 residues. V lost 1 base to trimming and J lost 13 bases, with 19 bases between them. The V gene is TRBV24-1, the J gene TRBJ2-1; D gene ambiguous. This TCR was sampled from an adult in good health. This material consisted of peripheral blood, taken on day 0 of AZD1222 vaccination. The CDR3 is CATSDFDGRLRPQFF. CDR3 bases: TGTGCCACCAGTGATTTTGATGGAAGGTTGCGACCCCAGTTCTTC.